Listed below are T cell receptor beta chains from one sample, sequenced in a study of response to subunit inactivated influenza vaccine. TCRdb called the RT-PCR reads again in MiXCR, with one record for every CDR3 protein. The repertoire includes about 300,000 distinct CDR3 sequences, about 20% of them detected once, and around 10% sits in the top ten. Source: PBMCs from blood, taken 21 months after vaccination. These TCRs come from a man between 50 and 75 years old who received an inactivated influenza vaccine. The CDR3 runs from the conserved cysteine through the conserved F or W. D genes are given only for firm matches.

v_call d_call cdr3_aa
TRBV4-1 - CASSQDLPPYEQFF
TRBV14 - CASSQVDTQYF
TRBV6-2/TRBV6-3 TRBD2 CASSRTSPGTSGTNTQYF
TRBV20-1 - CSASHSRVLETQYF
TRBV6-1 TRBD1 CASKPPDRQGDYGYTF
TRBV19 - CASRDRDNQPQHF
TRBV5-1 - CASSFGQDGDTQYF
TRBV5-1 TRBD1 CASSPNGQDANYGYTF
TRBV12-3/TRBV12-4 TRBD1 CASSLWARGGSPLHF
TRBV27 TRBD1 CASSLAGTATGELFF
TRBV6-2/TRBV6-3 - CASRTQVSGANVLTF
TRBV5-1 - CASSVGQGGTYNSPLHF
TRBV29-1 - CSVVFETQYF
TRBV29-1 - CSVERVVGDRQYF
TRBV15 - CATSRGSQGPGELFF
TRBV11-3 - CASSPAASETQYF
TRBV5-1 - CASSLTGMGYQETQYF
TRBV19 - CASSSFGTRTTGANVLTF